The sequence of this T cell receptor (beta chain) was determined in a study of cytomegalovirus exposure and HLA in healthy donors. Trimming took 5 bases from V and 0 from J, leaving 10 bases between them. This CDR3 comprises 14 residues. Germline V lookup: CDR1 MNHEY, CDR2 SVGAGI. Study conclusions and caveats: It was reportedly the case that the classifier diagnosed cytomegalovirus status with high specificity and sensitivity. The availability of immune exposure information extended only to CMV serostatus. It was in a later analysis that TCR association rates were seen to vary by HLA locus, highest for DRB1 and lowest for HLA-C.

This clone was picked up a small number of times. What it binds is unknown. Donors showed nominal health when sampled, although they likely had unrecorded immune exposures. The PCR ran on 60 Vbeta and 13 Jbeta primers. The data were produced by immunoSEQ multiplex PCR, yet TCRdb's version contains in-frame clones alone and is incomplete. The table records about 130,000 clones, 80% of them present only once. This clonotype was obtained from a man aged 40-50 years in good health and CMV-seronegative. The chain recombines TRBV6-5 with TRBJ1-1; perhaps TRBD1 as D (5 bases). Material for sequencing was PBMCs. The CDR3 nucleotides are TGTGCCAGCAGTGGGGACTACATGAACACTGAAGCTTTCTTT. Protein: CASSGDYMNTEAFF.